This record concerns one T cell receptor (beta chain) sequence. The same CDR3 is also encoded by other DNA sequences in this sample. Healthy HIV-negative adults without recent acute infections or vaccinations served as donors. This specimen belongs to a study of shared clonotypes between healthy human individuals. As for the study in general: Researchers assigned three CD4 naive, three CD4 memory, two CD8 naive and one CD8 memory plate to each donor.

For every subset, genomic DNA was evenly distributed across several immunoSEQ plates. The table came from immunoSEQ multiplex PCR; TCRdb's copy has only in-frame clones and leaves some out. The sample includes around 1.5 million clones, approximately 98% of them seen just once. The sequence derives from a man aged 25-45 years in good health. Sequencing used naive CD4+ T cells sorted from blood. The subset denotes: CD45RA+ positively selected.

The CDR3 coding sequence is TGTGCCAGCAGCTTAACGGGCCCTACCGGGGAGCTGTTTTTT. Translated: CASSLTGPTGELFF. The V call is TRBV7-3, the J call TRBJ2-2; no clear D gene. V lost 0 bases and J lost 5, with 7 bases in between. Germline V CDR1 and CDR2: SGHTA, FQGTGA. The CDR3 runs to 14 residues.